This is a list of T cell receptor beta chains from one sample in a study of blood T cell repertoires in COVID-19. The method was immunoSEQ multiplex PCR; TCRdb's version includes in-frame clones alone and lacks a portion of them. The sample includes 100,000 to 150,000 clones, around 81% of them seen just once. Input material: peripheral blood. Receptors originate from a man aged 55 to 70 with acute or convalescent COVID-19. Both conserved end residues are part of each CDR3. Each record gives: clone size, J gene, V gene, CDR3 length, D gene, CDR3 DNA, CDR3 protein. A D gene is named only where the DNA matches it firmly. Size tells how often a clone was seen (once, few, many) or the class of an expanded clone, and some rows leave it out.

>.|TRBJ2-1|TRBV19|14|TRBD2
TGTGCCAGTAGTATAGCTCTAGCGGGTAATGAGCAGTTCTTC
CASSIALAGNEQFF
>few|TRBJ2-1|TRBV14|16|TRBD2
TGTGCCAGCAGCCGCATAGGGACTAGCGGGAGGGCTGAGCAGTTCTTC
CASSRIGTSGRAEQFF
>.|TRBJ2-1|TRBV28|13|.
TGTGCCAGCAGCCCCTTGGGAGCAAATGAGCAGTTCTTC
CASSPLGANEQFF
>.|TRBJ1-2|TRBV5-1|14|TRBD1
TGCGCCAGCAGCCTAGGACAGGCTATGTATGGCTACACCTTC
CASSLGQAMYGYTF
>.|TRBJ1-1|TRBV5-1|14|.
TGCGCCAGCAGCTTCCAGGGTCAGGGGACTGAAGCTTTCTTT
CASSFQGQGTEAFF
>.|TRBJ1-4|TRBV9|12|.
TGTGCCAGCAGCGTAGGCGATGAAAAACTGTTTTTT
CASSVGDEKLFF
>.|TRBJ1-4|TRBV25-1|15|.
TGTGCCAGCAGTGATTGGACAGCAACTAATGAAAAACTGTTTTTT
CASSDWTATNEKLFF
>.|TRBJ2-1|TRBV27|16|TRBD2
TGTGCCAGCAGTCCCCGGGGTAGCGGGAGCGACAATGAGCAGTTCTTC
CASSPRGSGSDNEQFF
>.|TRBJ2-1|TRBV30|15|TRBD2
TGTGCCTGGAGTGTGCCGGGACTAGATTTCAATGAGCAGTTCTTC
CAWSVPGLDFNEQFF
>.|TRBJ2-1|TRBV5-6|14|.
TGTGCCAGCAGCGGCTCCTATGGGCTAAATGAGCAGTTCTTC
CASSGSYGLNEQFF
>.|TRBJ1-1|TRBV2|15|TRBD1
TGTGCCAGCAACAAGGCGGACAGGGAGAACACTGAAGCTTTCTTT
CASNKADRENTEAFF
>.|TRBJ2-2|TRBV9|16|.
TGTGCCAGCAGCGTAGCGGCGGGATTGAACACCGGGGAGCTGTTTTTT
CASSVAAGLNTGELFF
>.|TRBJ1-5|TRBV7-2|15|.
TGTGCCAGCAGCCCAACCACAGGGCTAAATCAGCCCCAGCATTTT
CASSPTTGLNQPQHF
>.|TRBJ1-1|TRBV7-3|14|.
TGTGCCAGCAGGTTTACAGGAGTCCTTACGGAAGCTTTCTTT
CASRFTGVLTEAFF
>.|TRBJ1-6|TRBV3-1/TRBV3-2|14|.
TGTGCCAGCAGCCAAGGGGGGGACAATTCACCCCTCCACTTT
CASSQGGDNSPLHF
>.|TRBJ2-1|TRBV5-1|16|.
TGCGCCAGCAGCTTGACGATGGGCGGGATCGGCAATGAGCAGTTCTTC
CASSLTMGGIGNEQFF
>.|TRBJ1-2|TRBV18|15|TRBD1
TGTGCCAGCTCACCCGGGACAGGGACTGACTATGGCTACACCTTC
CASSPGTGTDYGYTF
>.|TRBJ2-1|TRBV29-1|15|.
TGCAGCGTCCCCAGGTGGGGGGTAACGTACAATGAGCAGTTCTTC
CSVPRWGVTYNEQFF
>.|TRBJ1-3|TRBV9|15|TRBD1
TGTGCCAGCAGCGCCACGACAGGGGCTGGAAACACCATATATTTT
CASSATTGAGNTIYF
>.|TRBJ2-3|TRBV5-4|15|TRBD1
TGTGCCAGCAGCTTGGTGGACAGGGGTGCAGATACGCAGTATTTT
CASSLVDRGADTQYF
>.|TRBJ2-2|TRBV3-1/TRBV3-2|15|.
TGTGCCAGCAGCCAAGACTCCCGGAACACCGGGGAGCTGTTTTTT
CASSQDSRNTGELFF
>.|TRBJ2-2|TRBV11-2|16|.
TGTGCCAGCAGCACCCGGAGGGACGCGAACACCGGGGAGCTGTTTTTT
CASSTRRDANTGELFF
>.|TRBJ1-2|TRBV3-1/TRBV3-2|13|TRBD1
TGTGCCAGCAGCCCACAGGGGACCTATGGCTACACCTTC
CASSPQGTYGYTF
>.|TRBJ2-1|TRBV3-1/TRBV3-2|14|.
TGTGCCAGCAGCCAAGGGGTAGCCCGCAATGAGCAGTTCTTC
CASSQGVARNEQFF
>.|TRBJ2-1|TRBV29-1|14|TRBD2
TGCAGCGCAGACCGGACTAGCGGTTACAATGAGCAGTTCTTC
CSADRTSGYNEQFF